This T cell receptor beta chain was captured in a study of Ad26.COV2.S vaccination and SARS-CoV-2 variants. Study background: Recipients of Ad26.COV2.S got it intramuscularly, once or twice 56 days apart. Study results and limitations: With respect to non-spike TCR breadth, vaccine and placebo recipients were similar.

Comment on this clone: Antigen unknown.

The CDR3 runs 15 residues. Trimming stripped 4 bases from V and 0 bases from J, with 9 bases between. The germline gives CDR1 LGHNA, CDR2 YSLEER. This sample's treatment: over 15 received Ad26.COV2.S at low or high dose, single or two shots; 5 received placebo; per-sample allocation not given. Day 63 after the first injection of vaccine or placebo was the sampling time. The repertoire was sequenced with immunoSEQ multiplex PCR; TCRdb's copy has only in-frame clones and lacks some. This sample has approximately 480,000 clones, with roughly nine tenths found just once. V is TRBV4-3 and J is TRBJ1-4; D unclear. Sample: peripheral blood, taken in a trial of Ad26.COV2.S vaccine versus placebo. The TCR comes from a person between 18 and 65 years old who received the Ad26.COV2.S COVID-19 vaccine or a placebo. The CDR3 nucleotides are TGCGCCAGCAGCCGTCAGTTCGCAACTAATGAAAAACTGTTTTTT. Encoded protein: CASSRQFATNEKLFF.